This TCR beta chain derives from a study of blood T cell repertoires in COVID-19. Study-level background: Sites across the United States, Italy and Spain contributed samples from acute and convalescent COVID-19.

Between the trimmed V and J ends, which lost 2 bases and 5 bases, there was a span of 7 bases. Looked up from germline, CDR1 is MNHEY and CDR2 is SMNVEV (reference sequence). The CDR3 runs 13 residues. Per the study methods: From reference gene primer amplification, estimates of nucleated cell counts were derived. Method: immunoSEQ multiplex PCR; TCRdb's copy keeps in-frame clones and lacks some. V, J and clone size were drawn from that table, and D and trimming were deduced from the DNA. The sample contains 77,000 or so clones, approximately 85% of which appear only once. Material for sequencing was peripheral blood. This sequence joins TRBV27 and TRBJ1-5, with D hard to call. This clonotype was obtained from a man of 80 years or more with acute or convalescent COVID-19. Written as DNA, the CDR3 is TGTGCCAGCAGTTTAGTCGGTGATCAGCCCCAGCATTTT. Its translation: CASSLVGDQPQHF.